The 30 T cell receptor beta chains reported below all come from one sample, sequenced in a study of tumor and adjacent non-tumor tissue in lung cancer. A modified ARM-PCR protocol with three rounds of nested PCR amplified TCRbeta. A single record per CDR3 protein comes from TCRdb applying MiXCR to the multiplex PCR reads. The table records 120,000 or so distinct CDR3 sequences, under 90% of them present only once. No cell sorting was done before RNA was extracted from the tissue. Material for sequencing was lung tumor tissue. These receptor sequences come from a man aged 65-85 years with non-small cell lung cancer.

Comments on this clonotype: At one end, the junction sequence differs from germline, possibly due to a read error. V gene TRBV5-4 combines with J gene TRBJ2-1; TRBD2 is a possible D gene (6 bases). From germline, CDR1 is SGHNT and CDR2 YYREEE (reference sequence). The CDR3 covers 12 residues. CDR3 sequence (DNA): TGTGCCAGCAACTTGCTGGGGGAGGAGCAGTTCTTT. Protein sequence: CASNLLGEEQFF.

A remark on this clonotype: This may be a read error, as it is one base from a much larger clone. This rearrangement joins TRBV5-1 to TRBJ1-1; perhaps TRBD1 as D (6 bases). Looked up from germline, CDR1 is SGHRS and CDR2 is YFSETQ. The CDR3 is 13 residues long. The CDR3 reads CASHRDMNTEDFF. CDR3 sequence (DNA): TGCGCCAGCCACAGGGACATGAACACTGAAGATTTCTTT.

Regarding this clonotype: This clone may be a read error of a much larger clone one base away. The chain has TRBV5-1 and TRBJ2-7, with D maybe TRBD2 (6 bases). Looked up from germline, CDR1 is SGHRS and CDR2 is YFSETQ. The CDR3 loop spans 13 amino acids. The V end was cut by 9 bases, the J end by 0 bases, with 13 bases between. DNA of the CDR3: TGCGCCACCCAGGAGGGAAACTCCTACGAGCAGTACTTC. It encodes CATQEGNSYEQYF.

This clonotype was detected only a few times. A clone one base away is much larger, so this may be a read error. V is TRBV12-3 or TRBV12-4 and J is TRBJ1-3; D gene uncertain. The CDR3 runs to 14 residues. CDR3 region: CVSIYGDLGNTIYF. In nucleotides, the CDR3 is TGTGTCAGCATCTACGGAGACCTTGGAAACACCATATATTTT.

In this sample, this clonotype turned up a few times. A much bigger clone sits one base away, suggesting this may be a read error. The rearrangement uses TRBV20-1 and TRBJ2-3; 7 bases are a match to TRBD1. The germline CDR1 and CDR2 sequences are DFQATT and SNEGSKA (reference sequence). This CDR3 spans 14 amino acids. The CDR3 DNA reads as TGCAGTGCCCAACCGGGACAGAACACAGATATGCAGTATTTT. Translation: CSAQPGQNTDMQYF.

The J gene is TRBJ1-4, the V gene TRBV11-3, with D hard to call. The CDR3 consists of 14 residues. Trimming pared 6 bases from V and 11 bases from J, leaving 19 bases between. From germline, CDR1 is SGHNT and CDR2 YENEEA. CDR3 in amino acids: CASSRTVSGGKLFF. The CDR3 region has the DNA TGTGCCAGCAGTAGGACGGTCTCTGGTGGGAAACTGTTTTTT.

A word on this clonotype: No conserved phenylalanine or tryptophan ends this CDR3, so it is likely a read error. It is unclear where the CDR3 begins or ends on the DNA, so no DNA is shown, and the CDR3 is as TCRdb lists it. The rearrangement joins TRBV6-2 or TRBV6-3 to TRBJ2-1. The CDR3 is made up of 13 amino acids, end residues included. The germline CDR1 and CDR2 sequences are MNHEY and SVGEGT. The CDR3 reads CASSYLMENEQFL.

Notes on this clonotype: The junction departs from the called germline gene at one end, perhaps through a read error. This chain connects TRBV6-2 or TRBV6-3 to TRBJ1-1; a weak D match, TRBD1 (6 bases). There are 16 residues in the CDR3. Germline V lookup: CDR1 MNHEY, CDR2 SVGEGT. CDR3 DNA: TGTGCCAGCAGTTCGGCGACAGGCATGAGGGGAACTGAAGCTTCCTTT. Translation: CASSSATGMRGTEASF.

CDR3 sequence: CASSQDGLAGGLEQYF. CDR3 coding DNA: TGCGCCAGCAGCCAAGATGGACTAGCGGGAGGACTTGAGCAGTACTTC. The V call is TRBV4-3, the J call TRBJ2-1, with 14 bases fitting TRBD2. The J call may be faulty, since TRBJ2-7 better matches the DNA end. Germline CDR1 and CDR2: LGHNA and YSLEER. This CDR3 region has 16 residues.

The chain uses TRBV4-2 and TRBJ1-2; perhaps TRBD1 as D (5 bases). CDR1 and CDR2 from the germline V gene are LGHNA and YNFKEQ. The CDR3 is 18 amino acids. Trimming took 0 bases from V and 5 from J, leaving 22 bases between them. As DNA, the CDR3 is TGTGCCAGCAGCCAAGAGATCGGAGTCATGGGGCACTTTTATGGCTACACCTTC. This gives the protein CASSQEIGVMGHFYGYTF.

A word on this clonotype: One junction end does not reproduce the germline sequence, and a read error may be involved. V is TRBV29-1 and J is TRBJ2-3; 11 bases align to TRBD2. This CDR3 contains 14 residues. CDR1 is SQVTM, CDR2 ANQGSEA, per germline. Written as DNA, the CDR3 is TGCAGCGCCGTCGGGACTAGCGGCACAGATACGCATTATTTT. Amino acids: CSAVGTSGTDTHYF.

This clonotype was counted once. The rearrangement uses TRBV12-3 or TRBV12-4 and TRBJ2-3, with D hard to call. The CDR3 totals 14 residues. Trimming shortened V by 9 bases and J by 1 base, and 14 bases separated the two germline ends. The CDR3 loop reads CASLTTVGTDTQYF. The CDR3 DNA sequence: TGTGCCAGTTTAACAACGGTAGGCACAGATACGCAGTATTTT.

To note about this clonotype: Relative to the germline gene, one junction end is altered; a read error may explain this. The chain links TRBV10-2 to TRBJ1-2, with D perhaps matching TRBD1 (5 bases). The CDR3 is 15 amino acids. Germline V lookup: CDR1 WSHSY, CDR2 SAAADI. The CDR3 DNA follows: TGCCCCAGCAGTGAGTCGGGGGATCAGAGCTATGGCTACACCTTC. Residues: CPSSESGDQSYGYTF.

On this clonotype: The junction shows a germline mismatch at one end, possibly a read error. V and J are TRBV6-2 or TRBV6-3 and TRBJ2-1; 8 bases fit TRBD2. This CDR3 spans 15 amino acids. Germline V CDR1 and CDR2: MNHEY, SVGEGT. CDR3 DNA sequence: TGTGCCAACAGTCTGGGACTAGGCAATACCAATAAGCAGTTCTTC. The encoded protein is CANSLGLGNTNKQFF.

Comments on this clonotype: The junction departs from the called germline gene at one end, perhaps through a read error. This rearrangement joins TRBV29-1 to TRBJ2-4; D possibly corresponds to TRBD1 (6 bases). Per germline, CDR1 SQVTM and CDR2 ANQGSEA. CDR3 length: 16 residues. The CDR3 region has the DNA TGCAGCGTTGAAGATCTAGTCGGACAATCAAGGGACATTCAGTATTTC. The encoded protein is CSVEDLVGQSRDIQYF.

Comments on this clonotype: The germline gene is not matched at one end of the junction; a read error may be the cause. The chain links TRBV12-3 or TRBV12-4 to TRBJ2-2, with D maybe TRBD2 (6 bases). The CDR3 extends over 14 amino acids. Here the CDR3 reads CASSFGLDTREPFF. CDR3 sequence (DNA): TGTGCCAGCAGTTTCGGACTTGACACCCGGGAGCCGTTTTTT.

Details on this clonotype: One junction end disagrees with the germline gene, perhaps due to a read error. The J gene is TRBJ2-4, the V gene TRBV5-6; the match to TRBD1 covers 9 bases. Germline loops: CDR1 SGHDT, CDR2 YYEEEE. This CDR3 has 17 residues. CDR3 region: CASSATWTGVIGNIQYF. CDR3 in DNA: TGTGCCAGCAGCGCTACCTGGACAGGGGTCATTGGAAACATCCAGTACTTC.

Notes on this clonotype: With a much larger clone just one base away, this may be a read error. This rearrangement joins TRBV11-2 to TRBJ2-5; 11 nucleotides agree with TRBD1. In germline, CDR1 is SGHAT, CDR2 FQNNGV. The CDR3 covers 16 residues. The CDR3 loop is CASSPWTGGSGEAQYF. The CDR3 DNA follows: TGTGCCAGCAGCCCTTGGACAGGGGGCTCGGGAGAGGCCCAGTACTTC.

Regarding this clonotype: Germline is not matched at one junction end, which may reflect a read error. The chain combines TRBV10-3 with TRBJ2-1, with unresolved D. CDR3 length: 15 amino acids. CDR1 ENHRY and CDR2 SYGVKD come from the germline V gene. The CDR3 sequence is CAISQKGSSYNKQFF. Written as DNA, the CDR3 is TGTGCCATCAGCCAGAAGGGAAGTAGCTACAATAAGCAGTTTTTC.

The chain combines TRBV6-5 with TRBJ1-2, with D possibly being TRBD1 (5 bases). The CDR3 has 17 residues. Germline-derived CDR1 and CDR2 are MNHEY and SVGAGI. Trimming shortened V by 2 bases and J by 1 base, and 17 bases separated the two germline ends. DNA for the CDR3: TGTGCCAGCAGTTACCAATATCCCGGGACGGATAACTATGGCTACACCTTC. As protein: CASSYQYPGTDNYGYTF.

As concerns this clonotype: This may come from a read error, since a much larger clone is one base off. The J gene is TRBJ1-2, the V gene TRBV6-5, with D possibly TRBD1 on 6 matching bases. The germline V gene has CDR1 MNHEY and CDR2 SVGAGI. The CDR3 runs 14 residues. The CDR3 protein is CVSTFGGTRQGYTF. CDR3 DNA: TGTGTCAGCACCTTCGGAGGGACACGGCAGGGCTACACCTTC.

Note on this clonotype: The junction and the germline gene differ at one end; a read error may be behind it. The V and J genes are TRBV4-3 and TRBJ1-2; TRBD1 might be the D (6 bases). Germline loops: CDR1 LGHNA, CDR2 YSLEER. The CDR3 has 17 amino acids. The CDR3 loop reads CASSQDRRPYFNYDYTF. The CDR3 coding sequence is TGCGCCAGTAGCCAAGACAGGCGACCTTACTTCAACTATGACTACACCTTC.

The CDR3 sequence is CASRFRSSSSYNEQFF. CDR3 DNA sequence: TGTGCCAGCAGATTCCGGTCCTCGAGCTCCTACAATGAGCAGTTCTTC. J is TRBJ2-1 and V is TRBV5-6; D unclear. The CDR3 has 16 residues. Trimming stripped 5 bases from V and 0 bases from J, with 15 bases between. Germline assignment: CDR1 SGHDT and CDR2 YYEEEE.

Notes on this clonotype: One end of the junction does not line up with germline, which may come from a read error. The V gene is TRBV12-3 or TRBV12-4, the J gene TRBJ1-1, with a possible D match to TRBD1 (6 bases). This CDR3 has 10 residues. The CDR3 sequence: CTSRGGEAFF. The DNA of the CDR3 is TGTACCAGCAGAGGGGGTGAAGCTTTCTTT.

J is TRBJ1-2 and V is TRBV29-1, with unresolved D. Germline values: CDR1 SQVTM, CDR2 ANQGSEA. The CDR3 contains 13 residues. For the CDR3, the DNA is TGCAGGGTTTTCCTATCAAGAAACTATGGCTACACCTTC. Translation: CRVFLSRNYGYTF.

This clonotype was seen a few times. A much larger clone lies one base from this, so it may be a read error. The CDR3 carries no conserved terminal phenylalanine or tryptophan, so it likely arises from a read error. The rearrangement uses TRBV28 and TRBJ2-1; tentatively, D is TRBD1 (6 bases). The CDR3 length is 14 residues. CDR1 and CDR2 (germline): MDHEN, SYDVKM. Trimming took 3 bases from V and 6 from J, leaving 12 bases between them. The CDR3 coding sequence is TGTGCCAGCAGTTTTATGGGGGCGGGCAATGAGCAGTTCTCC. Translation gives CASSFMGAGNEQFS.

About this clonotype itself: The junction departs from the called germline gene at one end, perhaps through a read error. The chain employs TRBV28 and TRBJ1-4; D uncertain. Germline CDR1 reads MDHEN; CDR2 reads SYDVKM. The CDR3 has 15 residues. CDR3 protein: CATSLRSGTNEKLFF. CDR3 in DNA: TGTGCCACCAGTTTAAGGTCAGGTACTAATGAAAAACTGTTTTTT.

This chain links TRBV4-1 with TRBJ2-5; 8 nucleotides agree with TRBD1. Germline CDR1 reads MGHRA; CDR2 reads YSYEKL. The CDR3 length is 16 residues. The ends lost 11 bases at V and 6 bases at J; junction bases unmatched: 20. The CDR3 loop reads CAGNQEPTGVSKTQYF. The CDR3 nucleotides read TGCGCCGGCAACCAAGAGCCGACAGGGGTCTCGAAGACCCAGTACTTC.

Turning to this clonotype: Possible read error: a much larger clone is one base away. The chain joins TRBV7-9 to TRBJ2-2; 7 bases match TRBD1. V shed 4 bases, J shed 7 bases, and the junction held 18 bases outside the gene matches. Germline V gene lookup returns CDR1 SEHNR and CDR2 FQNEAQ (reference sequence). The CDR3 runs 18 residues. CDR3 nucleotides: TGTGCCAGCAGCTCCACGACGCCCGACAGGGTAGCAATCGGGGAGCTGTTTTTT. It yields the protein CASSSTTPDRVAIGELFF.

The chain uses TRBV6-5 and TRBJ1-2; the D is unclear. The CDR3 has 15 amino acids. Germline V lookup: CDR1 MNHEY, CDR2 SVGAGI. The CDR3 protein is CVSSYSKHVNYGYTF. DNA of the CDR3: TGTGTAAGCAGTTACTCCAAACACGTTAACTATGGCTACACCTTC.